The next 16 T cell receptor beta chains were all read from a single sample in a study of shared clonotypes between healthy human individuals. This table comes from immunoSEQ multiplex PCR, and its TCRdb copy is limited to in-frame clones, with some not included. The sample includes 300,000 to 350,000 clones, more than 60% seen only once; the top ten take more than 9%. The material sequenced was memory CD4+ T cells sorted from blood. Subset indicated: CD45RA-negative fraction. The origin of the receptors is a man aged 30-40 years in good health.

V gene TRBV5-1 combines with J gene TRBJ2-3; the D gene could be TRBD1 or TRBD2 (6 bases each). CDR1 is SGHRS and CDR2 is YFSETQ in the germline V gene. The CDR3 consists of 14 residues. V lost 2 bases to trimming and J lost 2 bases, with 9 bases between them. The CDR3 DNA is TGCGCCAGCAGCTTAAGGGGGGACACAGATACGCAGTATTTT. Its translation is CASSLRGDTDTQYF.

At least ten counts were recorded for this clone. V usage is TRBV5-1 and J usage is TRBJ2-5, with a tentative D call TRBD1 (6 bases). Trimming took 5 bases from V and 2 from J, leaving 10 bases between them. Germline CDR1 and CDR2: SGHRS and YFSETQ. CDR3 size: 13 residues. This CDR3 is CASRVGQQETQYF. The DNA of the CDR3 is TGCGCCAGCAGGGTCGGACAGCAAGAGACCCAGTACTTC.

This clone was seen a few times. The rearrangement uses TRBV19 and TRBJ2-1; 12 bases match TRBD2. Trimming at V came to 2 bases and at J to 7 bases, leaving 3 bases not matched to a gene. The CDR3 runs to 15 residues. Looked up from germline, CDR1 is LNHDA and CDR2 is SQIVND (reference sequence). CDR3 nucleotide sequence: TGTGCCAGTAGTATAAGACTAGCGGGAGCTAATGAGCAGTTCTTC. Protein product: CASSIRLAGANEQFF.

The sample holds a few counts of this clone. The chain couples TRBV5-5 to TRBJ2-4; D is ambiguous. The germline V gene encodes CDR1 SGHKS and CDR2 YYEKEE (reference sequence). V dropped 5 bases and J dropped 2 bases, with 14 bases sitting between them. This CDR3 has 15 residues. Here the CDR3 DNA reads TGTGCCAGCAGACCAGACCCGAGTCCCAAAAACATTCAGTACTTC. This encodes CASRPDPSPKNIQYF. Full variable domain (outside the CDR3, taken from reference TRBV5-5 and TRBJ2-4): DAGVTQSPTHLIKTRGQQVTLRCSPISGHKSVSWYQQVLGQGPQFIFQYYEKEERGRGNFPDRFSARQFPNYSSELNVNALLLGDSALYLCASRPDPSPKNIQYFGAGTRLSVL.

In DNA form, the CDR3 reads TGCAGCGTTGAGCCGGGCATAAACACAGATACGCAGTATTTT. It yields the protein CSVEPGINTDTQYF. This rearrangement joins TRBV29-1 to TRBJ2-3; the D is unclear. The CDR3 is made up of 14 amino acids. Deletions cut 3 bases from V and 2 bases from J, with 12 bases between. Germline V gene sequence: CDR1 SQVTM, CDR2 ANQGSEA.

The chain carries TRBV7-2 and TRBJ1-1; tentatively, D is TRBD1 (6 bases). The CDR3 is 15 residues long. Germline V gives CDR1 SGHTA, CDR2 FQGNSA. Trimming shortened V by 1 base and J by 3 bases, and 12 bases separated the two germline ends. The DNA for the CDR3 is TGTGCCAGCAGCTTAGGGGACTGGACAGACACTGAAGCTTTCTTT. Protein: CASSLGDWTDTEAFF.

The sample holds a few counts of this clone. The chain couples TRBV2 to TRBJ2-1; no clear D gene. The V gene lost 7 bases and the J gene lost 3 bases, with 7 bases spanning the gap. Germline lookup yields CDR1 SNHLY and CDR2 FYNNEI. This CDR3 spans 12 amino acids. CDR3 loop: CASTPVYNEQFF. In nucleotides, the CDR3 is TGTGCCAGCACCCCCGTCTACAATGAGCAGTTCTTC.

The chain has TRBV10-1 and TRBJ2-3; tentatively, D is TRBD1 (6 bases). The CDR3 is made up of 18 amino acids. Germline V gives CDR1 WNHNN, CDR2 SYGVQD (reference sequence). V lost 8 bases and J lost 4, with 28 bases in between. The CDR3 protein is CASSKGQIIQQGPDTQYF. The CDR3 DNA sequence: TGCGCCAGCTCAAAGGGGCAAATTATTCAACAGGGTCCAGATACGCAGTATTTT.

The chain is built from TRBV28 and TRBJ1-5; D is perhaps TRBD1 (6 bases). The germline CDR1 and CDR2 sequences are MDHEN and SYDVKM. Deletions cut 5 bases from V and 3 bases from J, with 11 bases between. The CDR3 covers 14 residues. The CDR3 reads CASSTDSFNQPQHF. The CDR3 nucleotides are TGTGCCAGCAGTACGGACAGCTTCAATCAGCCCCAGCATTTT.

The chain recombines TRBV5-1 with TRBJ1-2, with 8 bases fitting TRBD1. The V gene's germline CDR1 is SGHRS and CDR2 YFSETQ. This CDR3 is 16 amino acids long. The V gene end was trimmed by 1 base and the J gene end by 4 bases; junction bases not matched to a gene: 9. CDR3 sequence: CASSLPGQETSYGYTF. The CDR3 coding sequence is TGCGCCAGCAGCTTGCCGGGACAGGAGACTTCCTATGGCTACACCTTC.

Of note for this clone: Distinct nucleotide sequences in the sample also encode this CDR3. The J gene is TRBJ2-6, the V gene TRBV5-4; D not resolved. Germline V gives CDR1 SGHNT, CDR2 YYREEE (reference sequence). Trimming pared 0 bases from V and 0 bases from J, leaving 4 bases between. The length of the CDR3 is 15 residues. The CDR3 DNA reads as TGTGCCAGCAGCTTGGACAACTCTGGGGCCAACGTCCTGACTTTC. Amino acids: CASSLDNSGANVLTF.

V usage is TRBV4-1 and J usage is TRBJ2-3, with 13 positions matching TRBD2. Germline trimming cut 5 bases from V and 5 bases from J; bases unmatched to any gene: 7. From germline, CDR1 is MGHRA and CDR2 YSYEKL. The CDR3 is 16 residues long. The CDR3 region is CASSSVGLAGRDTQYF. The CDR3 DNA is TGCGCCAGCAGCTCCGTGGGACTAGCGGGAAGAGATACGCAGTATTTT.

Remarks on this clone: This same CDR3 is encoded by further DNA sequences in the sample. The J gene is TRBJ2-3, the V gene TRBV27; 15 nucleotides line up with TRBD2. The germline CDR1 and CDR2 sequences are MNHEY and SMNVEV (reference sequence). This CDR3 has 16 residues. V dropped 6 bases and J dropped 6; count of bases not matched to a gene: 7. The CDR3 nucleotides are TGTGCCAGCAGCCACGGACTAGCGGGAGGGCTTGATACGCAGTATTTT. Its protein is CASSHGLAGGLDTQYF.

The count of this clone is one. The genes are TRBV19 and TRBJ2-2, with 10 positions matching TRBD1. J gave up 2 bases and V 5 bases, and 11 bases lay outside the gene matches. Germline V gives CDR1 LNHDA, CDR2 SQIVND (reference sequence). The CDR3 totals 18 residues. This CDR3 is CASSLRTGGVRNTGELFF. The CDR3 coding sequence is TGTGCCAGTAGTCTCCGGACAGGGGGGGTTCGAAACACCGGGGAGCTGTTTTTT.

This chain connects TRBV28 to TRBJ2-7; a possible D gene is TRBD1 (6 bases). This CDR3 region has 18 residues. The V gene's germline CDR1 is MDHEN and CDR2 SYDVKM. The V gene lost 1 base and the J gene lost 0 bases, with 19 bases spanning the gap. CDR3 amino acids: CASSLFILGDTFSYEQYF. CDR3 DNA sequence: TGTGCCAGCAGTTTATTTATCTTGGGGGACACCTTCTCCTACGAGCAGTACTTC.

The CDR3, as DNA: TGTGCCAGCAGTTTATCCTCAGCGGTGAGCTCCTACGAGCAGTACTTC. Protein product: CASSLSSAVSSYEQYF. The chain recombines TRBV28 with TRBJ2-7, with D perhaps matching TRBD2 (5 bases). This CDR3 contains 16 residues. Germline assignment: CDR1 MDHEN and CDR2 SYDVKM. Between the trimmed V and J ends, which lost 1 base and 0 bases, there was a span of 13 bases.